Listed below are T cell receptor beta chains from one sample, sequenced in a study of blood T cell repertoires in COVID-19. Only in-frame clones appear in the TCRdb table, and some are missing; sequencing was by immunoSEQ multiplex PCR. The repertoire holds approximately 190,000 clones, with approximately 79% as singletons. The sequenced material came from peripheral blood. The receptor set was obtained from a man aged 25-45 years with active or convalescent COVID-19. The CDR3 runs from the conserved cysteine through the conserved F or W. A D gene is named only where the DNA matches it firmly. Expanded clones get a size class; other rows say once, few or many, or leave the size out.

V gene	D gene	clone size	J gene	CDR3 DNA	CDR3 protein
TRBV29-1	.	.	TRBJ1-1	TGCAGCGTTTACCCAGGGAGGACTGAAGCTTTCTTT	CSVYPGRTEAFF
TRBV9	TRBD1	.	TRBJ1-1	TGTGCCAGCAGCGTCCATACGGGACAGGGTTTCACTGAAGCTTTCTTT	CASSVHTGQGFTEAFF
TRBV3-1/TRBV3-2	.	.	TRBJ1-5	TGTGCCAGCAGCCATACGGGGGGGGTAAGCAATCAGCCCCAGCATTTT	CASSHTGGVSNQPQHF
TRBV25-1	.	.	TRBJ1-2	TGTGCCAGCAGTGTCTCACGGGCCGGGGAGCATGGCTACACCTTC	CASSVSRAGEHGYTF
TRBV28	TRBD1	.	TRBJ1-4	TGTGCCAGCAGCCCGTTGGGACAGGGGGCAGGTAAACTGTTTTTT	CASSPLGQGAGKLFF
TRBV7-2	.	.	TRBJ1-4	TGTGCCAGCAGCTCGTGGGCCGACGGGAAGTATAATGAAAAACTGTTTTTT	CASSSWADGKYNEKLFF
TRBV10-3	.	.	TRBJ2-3	TGTGCCATCAGCCGGCAGGCTAGCACAGATACGCAGTATTTT	CAISRQASTDTQYF
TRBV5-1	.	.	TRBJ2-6	TGCGCCAGCAGCTTTAACTCTGGGGCCAACGTCCTGACTTTC	CASSFNSGANVLTF
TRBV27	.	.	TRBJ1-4	TGTGCCAGCAGTTATAGGACTCCAAATGAAAAACTGTTTTTT	CASSYRTPNEKLFF
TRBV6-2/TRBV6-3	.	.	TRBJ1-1	TGTGCCAGCAGCTCTGGGGCAGGGTGGGATTGGACTGAAGCTTTCTTT	CASSSGAGWDWTEAFF
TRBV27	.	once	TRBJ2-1	TGTGCCAGCAGTTTGCCTGGACTGATTTACAATGAGCAGTTCTTC	CASSLPGLIYNEQFF
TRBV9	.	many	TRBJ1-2	TGTGCCAGCAGCGTAGGATTCTCAGGGGACTATGGCTACACCTTC	CASSVGFSGDYGYTF
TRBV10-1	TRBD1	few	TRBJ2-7	TGCGCCAGCAGCCGGGACAGGGCTTACGAGCAGTACTTC	CASSRDRAYEQYF
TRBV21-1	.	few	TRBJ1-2	TGTGCCAGCAGCAAAGGGAGGGAGGACTATGGCTACACCTTC	CASSKGREDYGYTF
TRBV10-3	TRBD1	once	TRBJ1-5	TGTGCCATCAGTGAGACGGACAGGGTAGATCAGCCCCAGCATTTT	CAISETDRVDQPQHF
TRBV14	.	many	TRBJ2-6	TGTGCCAGCAGCCTAGGGGTTGGGGCCAACGTCCTGACTTTC	CASSLGVGANVLTF
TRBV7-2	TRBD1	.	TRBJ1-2	TGTGCCAGCAGCTCATTTACAGGGGGCTTGGACTATGGCTACACCTTC	CASSSFTGGLDYGYTF
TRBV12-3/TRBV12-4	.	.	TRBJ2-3	TGTGCCAGCAGTCCGCCGCGGACAGATACGCAGTATTTT	CASSPPRTDTQYF
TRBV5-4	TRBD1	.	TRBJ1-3	TGTGCCAGCAGCTTGGACAGGGGAACCTCTGGAAACACCATATATTTT	CASSLDRGTSGNTIYF
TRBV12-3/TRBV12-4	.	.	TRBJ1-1	TGTGCCAGCGGGGGCCTTGGTGGCACTGAAGCTTTCTTT	CASGGLGGTEAFF
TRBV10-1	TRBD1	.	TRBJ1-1	TGCGCCAGCAGCCCGGGACAGGGGGCCACCACTGAAGCTTTCTTT	CASSPGQGATTEAFF
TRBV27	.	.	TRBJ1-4	TGTGCCAGCAGTTTATACAGATACAGTCGAGATGAAAAACTGTTTTTT	CASSLYRYSRDEKLFF
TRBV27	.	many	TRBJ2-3	TGTGCCAGCAGCCCGTCCGGGGGGCGCGCAGATACGCAGTATTTT	CASSPSGGRADTQYF